This T cell receptor (beta chain) stems from a study of cytomegalovirus exposure and HLA in healthy donors. Notes on the study in general: Differences between HLA loci emerged in a later analysis of TCR association rates, with DRB1 most and HLA-C fewest.

The PCR was carried out with 60 Vbeta primers and 13 Jbeta primers. TCRdb keeps only in-frame clones here, not all; method: immunoSEQ multiplex PCR. The table lists approximately 110,000 clones. A note on this clone: The antigen remains unidentified.

The clonotype originates from a young man in good health and CMV-seronegative. Sequencing input: PBMCs.

The CDR3 coding sequence is TGTGCCAGCAAGGGAGGGGCGCGCTGGACTGAAGCTTTCTTT. Its translation: CASKGGARWTEAFF. The rearrangement uses TRBV11-2 and TRBJ1-1, with a weak D call TRBD1 (5 bases). V lost 7 bases and J lost 5, with 17 bases in between. The CDR3 totals 14 residues. Germline assignment: CDR1 SGHAT and CDR2 FQNNGV. The whole variable domain, remainder taken from reference TRBV11-2 and TRBJ1-1, is EAGVAQSPRYKIIEKRQSVAFWCNPISGHATLYWYQQILGQGPKLLIQFQNNGVVDDSQLPKDRFSAERLKGVDSTLKIQPAKLEDSAVYLCASKGGARWTEAFFGQGTRLTVV.